This is a list of T cell receptor beta chains from one sample in a study of shared clonotypes between healthy human individuals. The method was immunoSEQ multiplex PCR; TCRdb's version includes in-frame clones alone and lacks a portion of them. The sample consists of a few hundred thousand clones, more than 95% of them appearing once. Sequenced input: naive CD4+ T cells sorted from blood. The receptor set was obtained from a woman aged 30 to 39 in good health. CDR3s include the opening cysteine and the closing phenylalanine or tryptophan. The D gene is left open where the match is weak. A row's size may be missing; if present it is once, few, many or a size class.

clone_size	v_call	d_call	j_call	cdr3_aa	cdr3_nt
-	TRBV19	-	TRBJ1-5	CASSIEEGPNQPQHF	TGTGCCAGTAGTATAGAAGAGGGGCCTAATCAGCCCCAGCATTTT
few	TRBV11-2	-	TRBJ1-5	CASSFDSSNQPQHF	TGTGCCAGCAGCTTCGACAGTAGCAATCAGCCCCAGCATTTT
-	TRBV2	-	TRBJ2-1	CASRDSEVGEQFF	TGTGCCAGCAGGGACTCCGAGGTCGGTGAGCAGTTCTTC
-	TRBV19	TRBD1	TRBJ1-5	CASWDRGLGQPQHF	TGTGCCAGTTGGGACAGGGGTTTGGGTCAGCCCCAGCATTTT
-	TRBV2	-	TRBJ1-1	CASSRDAFTEAFF	TGTGCCAGCAGTAGGGACGCCTTCACTGAAGCTTTCTTT
-	TRBV10-3	TRBD2	TRBJ2-3	CAIKREATDTQYF	TGTGCCATCAAGCGGGAGGCCACAGATACGCAGTATTTT
-	TRBV4-2	TRBD2	TRBJ2-7	CASSPGLAALYEQYF	TGTGCCAGCAGCCCCGGACTAGCGGCTCTCTACGAGCAGTACTTC
-	TRBV6-5	-	TRBJ2-1	CASSYSFQGYNEQFF	TGTGCCAGCAGTTACTCGTTCCAGGGCTACAATGAGCAGTTCTTC
-	TRBV6-6	TRBD2	TRBJ2-7	CASKERESSYEQYF	TGTGCCAGCAAGGAGCGGGAGAGCTCCTACGAGCAGTACTTC
-	TRBV7-2	-	TRBJ1-5	CASSLGAFRPNQPQHF	TGTGCCAGCAGCTTAGGAGCTTTTCGACCCAATCAGCCCCAGCATTTT
-	TRBV28	-	TRBJ1-5	CASSLMYSNQPQHF	TGTGCCAGCAGTTTGATGTATAGCAATCAGCCCCAGCATTTT
-	TRBV2	-	TRBJ1-1	CASPYTTGRPEAFF	TGTGCCAGCCCCTATACGACAGGTAGACCTGAAGCTTTCTTT
-	TRBV18	TRBD2	TRBJ2-3	CASSPGLAGDTQYF	TGTGCCAGCTCACCGGGACTAGCAGGGGATACGCAGTATTTT
-	TRBV11-2	-	TRBJ2-7	CASSQTRTYEQYF	TGTGCCAGCAGCCAGACTAGAACCTACGAGCAGTACTTC
once	TRBV27	TRBD1	TRBJ1-1	CASSSFGTGGPTEAFF	TGTGCCAGCAGTTCCTTCGGGACAGGGGGCCCCACTGAAGCTTTCTTT
-	TRBV7-8	-	TRBJ1-5	CASSLEGVRSNQPQHF	TGTGCCAGCAGCTTAGAAGGGGTAAGGAGCAATCAGCCCCAGCATTTT
-	TRBV5-1	-	TRBJ2-6	CASSDSSGANVLTF	TGCGCCAGCTCAGACAGCTCTGGGGCCAACGTCCTGACTTTC
-	TRBV4-1	TRBD2	TRBJ2-7	CASSQDWLLAGPYEQYF	TGCGCCAGCAGCCAAGACTGGTTACTAGCGGGCCCCTACGAGCAGTACTTC
-	TRBV23-1	-	TRBJ1-1	CASRRRTREDTEAFF	TGCGCCAGCAGGCGGCGCACCAGGGAGGATACTGAAGCTTTCTTT
-	TRBV20-1	-	TRBJ1-1	CSATSRVEAFF	TGCAGTGCCACTAGCCGAGTTGAAGCTTTCTTT
once	TRBV28	-	TRBJ1-4	CASSWQVREKLFF	TGTGCCAGCAGTTGGCAGGTACGGGAAAAACTGTTTTTT
-	TRBV19	-	TRBJ2-3	CASRRGEGAPDTQYF	TGTGCCAGTAGGAGGGGGGAGGGGGCCCCAGATACGCAGTATTTT
-	TRBV13	-	TRBJ1-3	CASSLGLGSYRAGTGNTIYF	TGTGCCAGCAGCTTAGGCCTAGGCTCCTACAGGGCGGGAACTGGAAACACCATATATTTT
-	TRBV9	-	TRBJ1-1	CASSASGGSTEAFF	TGTGCCAGCAGCGCCTCGGGGGGCAGCACTGAAGCTTTCTTT